Below, one T cell receptor beta chain is given with its context. Its target is not known. These data belong to a study of T cells expressing NK-cell markers. At the level of the study: The authors derived TCR beta repertoires from sorted CD3+CD56+NKG2C+, CD3+CD56+NKG2C- and CD3+CD56-NKG2C+ T cells. Study-wide results and caveats: A handful of donors likewise had their CD3+CD56-NKG2C+ fraction led by these clonotypes.

TCRdb reprocessed the 5' RACE reads and keeps a single row for each CDR3 protein, giving no DNA. The sample has about 410,000 distinct CDR3 sequences. CDR3 size: 16 residues. CDR1 and CDR2 from the germline V gene are LNHNV and YYDKDF (reference sequence). The genes are TRBV15 and TRBJ2-5; checking the TCRdb D call of TRBD1 is not possible without DNA. What was sequenced was blood T cells: a sorted CD56 or NKG2C T cell subset, CD4+ or CD8+ T cells, or bulk PBMC T cells (not recorded which). This TCR was sampled from a woman aged 50 to 60 in good health. CDR3 amino acids: CATSSPGQDKQETQYF.